One sample yielded the 19 T cell receptor beta chains listed below, sequenced in a study of shared clonotypes between healthy human individuals. Clones were read by immunoSEQ multiplex PCR, and TCRdb kept only the in-frame ones, dropping some. The sample includes about 1.1 million clones, around 77% of them seen just once. Sequenced material: memory CD4+ T cells from PBMCs. The subset: CD45RA-negative fraction. The receptors here all came from a man aged 18 to 29 in good health. Some clones in this sample may be carry-over from other donors' samples.

About this clone: Other nucleotide sequences from this sample produce the same CDR3. This rearrangement joins TRBV5-1 to TRBJ1-2; D unresolved. V was pared by 2 bases and J by 4 bases, with 9 bases between. The CDR3 length is 13 residues. CDR1 is SGHRS and CDR2 is YFSETQ in the germline V gene. CDR3 in amino acids: CASSLVGSYGYTF. The CDR3 DNA reads TGCGCCAGCAGCTTAGTTGGGAGCTATGGCTACACCTTC.

V is TRBV9 and J is TRBJ2-1; TRBD2 matches 11 bases. There are 18 residues in the CDR3. J was trimmed by 0 bases and V by 3 bases; bases with no gene match: 8. In germline, CDR1 is SGDLS, CDR2 YYNGEE. The CDR3 coding sequence is TGTGCCAGCAGCGGATCGGCTAGCGGGGGGAGCTCCTACAATGAGCAGTTCTTC. It translates to CASSGSASGGSSYNEQFF.

The V gene is TRBV19, the J gene TRBJ2-3, with 9 bases aligning to TRBD1. The V gene's germline CDR1 is LNHDA and CDR2 SQIVND (reference sequence). Trimming took 6 bases from V and 4 from J; bases not matched to a gene: 11. This CDR3 is 16 amino acids long. The DNA for the CDR3 is TGTGCCAGTAGATCCGGAGGGACAGGGCTGGCAGATACGCAGTATTTT. Translation gives CASRSGGTGLADTQYF.

The DNA of the CDR3 is TGTGCCAGTAGTGCCTTAACAGAAATCCAAGAGACCCAGTACTTC. Encoded protein: CASSALTEIQETQYF. The chain is built from TRBV19 and TRBJ2-5; no definite D call. Germline loops: CDR1 LNHDA, CDR2 SQIVND (reference sequence). This CDR3 contains 15 residues. Trimming took 5 bases from V and 1 from J, leaving 14 bases between them.

The V call is TRBV7-8, the J call TRBJ2-7; tentatively, D is TRBD1 (5 bases). Germline CDR1 SGHVS, CDR2 FQNEAQ. This CDR3 is 16 amino acids long. V was trimmed by 1 base and J by 3 bases, leaving 16 bases between them. CDR3 nucleotides: TGTGCCAGCAGCTTAGTGGTCGGACAAATTTTCTACGAGCAGTACTTC. Amino acid sequence: CASSLVVGQIFYEQYF. The full variable domain, with the rest looked up from reference TRBV7-8 and TRBJ2-7, is GAGVSQSPRYKVAKRGQDVALRCDPISGHVSLFWYQQALGQGPEFLTYFQNEAQLDKSGLPSDRFFAERPEGSVSTLKIQRTQQEDSAVYLCASSLVVGQIFYEQYFGPGTRLTVT.

The V call is TRBV5-1, the J call TRBJ2-7; 15 positions match TRBD2. The junction had 2 bases not matched to a gene; V was cut back by 0 bases and J by 7 bases. The length of the CDR3 is 15 residues. CDR1 and CDR2 (germline): SGHRS, YFSETQ. The CDR3 loop reads CASSLEGTSGREQYF. The CDR3 coding sequence is TGCGCCAGCAGCTTGGAGGGGACTAGCGGGAGGGAGCAGTACTTC.

The chain couples TRBV29-1 to TRBJ1-2, with 9 bases lining up with TRBD1. Germline V gene lookup returns CDR1 SQVTM and CDR2 ANQGSEA. V lost 5 bases and J lost 8; bases outside the gene matches: 12. This CDR3 spans 14 amino acids. The CDR3 DNA is TGCAGCGTTCCTACAGGGGGCTCCCTGGGCGGCTACACCTTC. Its translation: CSVPTGGSLGGYTF.

The rearrangement joins TRBV7-9 to TRBJ1-3, with 7 bases identical to TRBD1. V lost 4 bases, J lost 3 bases, and 6 bases stayed unmatched. The germline V gene has CDR1 SEHNR and CDR2 FQNEAQ (reference sequence). The CDR3 is 15 amino acids. CDR3 nucleotides: TGTGCCAGCAGCTCGACAACAGGGGATGGAAACACCATATATTTT. It specifies CASSSTTGDGNTIYF.

The rearrangement joins TRBV28 to TRBJ2-7; 7 bases line up with TRBD2. Germline CDR1 reads MDHEN; CDR2 reads SYDVKM. Germline trimming cut 6 bases from V and 3 bases from J; bases unmatched to any gene: 8. The CDR3 consists of 14 residues. The CDR3 loop reads CASSKSGTLYEQYF. CDR3 coding DNA: TGTGCCAGCAGCAAAAGCGGGACTCTCTACGAGCAGTACTTC.

This clone was seen a handful of times. The chain has TRBV2 and TRBJ2-1; possibly TRBD1 for D (5 bases). This CDR3 has 12 amino acids. Looked up from germline, CDR1 is SNHLY and CDR2 is FYNNEI. V lost 7 bases and J 9 bases, leaving 13 bases between the germline ends. The CDR3 region has the DNA TGTGCCAGCACCTCCTGGGGCACTGAGCAGTTCTTC. Its translation: CASTSWGTEQFF.

There are a few counts of this clone. The rearrangement uses TRBV11-3 and TRBJ2-1, with 8 bases aligning to TRBD2. The V gene's germline CDR1 is SGHNT and CDR2 YENEEA. The CDR3 extends over 15 amino acids. J lost 6 bases, V lost 5 bases, and 9 bases had no gene match. The chain's CDR3 is CASSTGTSLFNEQFF. DNA of the CDR3: TGTGCCAGCAGCACCGGGACTAGTTTGTTCAATGAGCAGTTCTTC.

V is TRBV7-2 and J is TRBJ1-1; 10 bases are a match to TRBD1. The germline gives CDR1 SGHTA, CDR2 FQGNSA. After removal of 4 bases from V and 4 bases from J, the junction contained 6 bases not matched to a gene. The CDR3 length is 15 residues. The CDR3 reads CASSWDRGVATEAFF. The CDR3 bases are TGTGCCAGCAGCTGGGACAGGGGTGTTGCCACTGAAGCTTTCTTT.

V gene TRBV4-1 combines with J gene TRBJ1-2; D ambiguous. Trimming removed 0 bases from V and 9 bases from J, with 8 bases in between. CDR1 and CDR2 (germline): MGHRA, YSYEKL. CDR3 length: 12 amino acids. The CDR3 region is CASSQDYRSYTF. CDR3 nucleotide sequence: TGCGCCAGCAGCCAAGATTATAGGAGCTACACCTTC.

This chain links TRBV6-1 with TRBJ1-3; D is unresolved. Germline CDR1 reads MNHNS; CDR2 reads SASEGT. V dropped 5 bases and J dropped 3 bases, with 11 bases sitting between them. This CDR3 spans 14 amino acids. The CDR3 loop reads CASSRTSRGNTIYF. CDR3 coding DNA: TGTGCCAGCAGTAGGACTAGTCGTGGAAACACCATATATTTT.

The chain recombines TRBV28 with TRBJ1-2; D perhaps matches TRBD1 (6 bases). Looked up from germline, CDR1 is MDHEN and CDR2 is SYDVKM. The CDR3 runs to 13 residues. V was cut by 6 bases and J by 2 bases, with 10 bases left in between. The CDR3 loop reads CASRDSSNYGYTF. The DNA for the CDR3 is TGTGCCAGCAGGGACAGTTCAAACTATGGCTACACCTTC.

The genes are TRBV5-4 and TRBJ2-1; 7 bases are shared with TRBD1. Trimming cost V 2 bases and J 0 bases; bases outside gene matches: 5. CDR3 length: 16 amino acids. Per the germline V gene, CDR1 is SGHNT and CDR2 is YYREEE (reference sequence). Written as DNA, the CDR3 is TGTGCCAGCAGCTTAGTACAGGGGAGCTCCTACAATGAGCAGTTCTTC. Encoded protein: CASSLVQGSSYNEQFF.

DNA of the CDR3: TGTGCCAGCAGTCTCGGACAGGGGGTCGACGAGCAGTACTTC. This codes for CASSLGQGVDEQYF. This sequence joins TRBV7-3 and TRBJ2-7; 10 bases match TRBD1. The V gene end was trimmed by 6 bases and the J gene end by 5 bases; junction bases not matched to a gene: 7. This CDR3 contains 14 residues. Germline V gene data show CDR1 as SGHTA and CDR2 as FQGTGA.

DNA of the CDR3: TGTGCCAGCAGCTTAAACACAGGGAAAACTAATGAAAAACTGTTTTTT. Translated: CASSLNTGKTNEKLFF. The gene calls are TRBV5-4 and TRBJ1-4; D possibly corresponds to TRBD1 (6 bases). CDR1 is SGHNT and CDR2 is YYREEE in the germline V gene (reference sequence). V gave up 2 bases and J gave up 1 base, with 12 bases separating them. The CDR3 is 16 amino acids.

This clone showed up just once. Additional DNA sequences in this sample encode the identical CDR3. V gene TRBV28 combines with J gene TRBJ1-5; TRBD1 agrees at 7 bases. The V and J ends lost 5 bases and 1 base, in that order; junction bases with no gene match: 11. The CDR3 runs to 17 residues. The germline gives CDR1 MDHEN, CDR2 SYDVKM. CDR3 in DNA: TGTGCCAGCAGTAGGACTGCGTACAGGGGAAGCAATCAGCCCCAGCATTTT. This translates into CASSRTAYRGSNQPQHF.